The rows below give T cell receptor beta chains drawn from one sample of a study of human T cells and chemical hapten exposure. TCRdb re-derived calls from the RACE reads in MiXCR, one entry per CDR3 protein. This sample has roughly 86,000 distinct CDR3 sequences, with about 11% found just once. This material consisted of whole blood, taken in connection with sensitization to the hapten diphenylcyclopropenone (DPC). Receptors were obtained from a man in his forties with alopecia areata. Some clones in this sample may be carry-over from other donors' samples. CDR3s include the opening cysteine and the closing phenylalanine or tryptophan. The D gene is left open where the match is weak. A clone size is listed for some rows: how often the clone was seen (once, few, many), or a class if it is expanded.

>TRBV6-6|TRBJ2-3|few|NA
CASRRTSPVFSTDTQYF
TGTGCCAGCAGGAGGACCTCCCCGGTTTTTAGCACAGATACGCAGTATTTT
>TRBV15|TRBJ2-1|few|TRBD2
CATSRGIAGAGSNEQFF
TGTGCCACCAGCAGAGGGATAGCGGGAGCGGGGTCCAATGAGCAGTTCTTC
>TRBV14|TRBJ2-3|few|NA
CASSQLSGGPPQGTDTQYF
TGTGCCAGCAGCCAACTCTCTGGGGGGCCTCCCCAAGGCACAGATACGCAGTATTTT
>TRBV29-1|TRBJ2-5|many|TRBD1
CSGATGGDSQTQYF
TGCAGCGGTGCTACAGGGGGCGATAGCCAGACCCAGTACTTC
>TRBV29-1|TRBJ1-2|NA|NA
CSVGGSSQNYGYTF
TGCAGCGTTGGGGGCTCCTCACAAAACTATGGCTACACCTTC
>TRBV6-5|TRBJ2-1|NA|TRBD2
CASRLADEQFF
TGTGCCAGCAGGCTAGCGGACGAGCAGTTCTTC
>TRBV28|TRBJ1-5|few|NA
CASSPYGTGYQPQHF
TGTGCCAGCAGCCCTTATGGGACCGGGTATCAGCCCCAGCATTTT
>TRBV5-4|TRBJ1-4|few|NA
CASSLGGGGTNEKLFF
TGTGCCAGCAGCTTGGGGGGGGGAGGCACTAATGAAAAACTGTTTTTT
>TRBV6-5|TRBJ1-1|many|TRBD1
CASRIQGRSTEAFF
TGTGCCAGCAGGATACAGGGGAGAAGTACTGAAGCTTTCTTT
>TRBV12-3/TRBV12-4|TRBJ2-7|few|NA
CASSLPGRAYEQYF
TGTGCCAGCAGTCTCCCCGGTAGGGCGTACGAGCAGTACTTC
>TRBV7-3|TRBJ2-1|NA|TRBD2
CASSLSPGGPINEQFF
TGTGCCAGCAGCCTCTCCCCGGGAGGGCCGATAAATGAGCAGTTCTTC
>TRBV6-5|TRBJ1-5|few|NA
CASSYSTGPNQPQHF
TGTGCCAGCAGTTACTCGACGGGGCCCAATCAGCCCCAGCATTTT
>TRBV3-1|TRBJ2-7|many|NA
CASSLSSYEQYF
TGTGCCAGCAGCCTGAGCTCCTACGAGCAGTACTTC
>TRBV24-1|TRBJ2-3|NA|TRBD1
CATSNQRRGPTDTQYF
TGTGCCACCAGCAACCAGCGCAGGGGGCCCACAGATACGCAGTATTTT
>TRBV4-2|TRBJ2-3|NA|TRBD2
CASSQVAGGTSTDTQYF
TGTGCCAGCAGCCAAGTAGCGGGGGGGACTAGCACAGATACGCAGTATTTT
>TRBV5-6|TRBJ1-6|few|NA
CASSLQSAYNSPLHF
TGTGCCAGCAGCCTCCAGTCTGCGTATAATTCACCCCTCCACTTT
>TRBV5-6|TRBJ2-5|few|NA
CASSLEFNGGPGAQYF
TGTGCCAGCAGCTTGGAATTCAATGGCGGCCCAGGGGCCCAGTACTTC
>TRBV28|TRBJ2-5|few|NA
CASSPMVETQYF
TGTGCCAGCAGCCCCATGGTGGAGACCCAGTACTTC
>TRBV12-3/TRBV12-4|TRBJ2-4|NA|NA
CASSETGPIAKNIQYF
TGTGCCAGCAGTGAAACAGGCCCGATAGCCAAAAACATTCAGTACTTC
>TRBV18|TRBJ1-5|few|NA
CASSRSGQLNQPQHF
TGTGCCAGCTCGCGCTCGGGACAACTCAATCAGCCCCAGCATTTT
>TRBV4-3|TRBJ2-2|NA|NA
CASSQGTAHTGELFF
TGCGCCAGCAGCCAAGGGACGGCACACACCGGGGAGCTGTTTTTT
>TRBV20-1|TRBJ1-6|many|NA
CSARAREVNNSPLHF
TGCAGTGCCCGGGCGAGGGAAGTAAATAATTCACCCCTCCACTTT
>TRBV20-1|TRBJ1-1|many|NA
CSARTQGPNTEAFF
TGCAGTGCTAGAACTCAGGGCCCGAACACTGAAGCTTTCTTT
>TRBV7-9|TRBJ1-5|many|NA
CASSLGGANQPQHF
TGTGCCAGCAGCTTAGGGGGCGCAAATCAGCCCCAGCATTTT
>TRBV6-2/TRBV6-3|TRBJ2-4|few|TRBD1
CASSQPPQGDIQYF
TGTGCCAGCAGCCAGCCACCCCAGGGGGACATTCAGTACTTC
>TRBV5-1|TRBJ2-3|NA|TRBD2
CASSLATSGRRDTQYF
TGCGCCAGCAGCTTGGCGACTAGCGGACGGCGGGATACGCAGTATTTT
>TRBV7-2|TRBJ2-7|few|TRBD2
CASSLTAGGPREQYF
TGTGCCAGCAGCTTAACAGCGGGAGGGCCAAGAGAGCAGTACTTC
>TRBV6-5|TRBJ1-3|many|NA
CASSRGSLSGNTIYF
TGTGCCAGCAGTCGAGGGTCCCTCTCTGGAAACACCATATATTTT
>TRBV3-1|TRBJ2-7|NA|NA
CASMTASSGEQYF
TGTGCCAGCATGACGGCCAGCTCGGGGGAGCAGTACTTC
>TRBV6-5|TRBJ2-2|NA|TRBD2
CASRSGTMVAGELFF
TGTGCCAGCAGGTCCGGGACTATGGTGGCCGGGGAGCTGTTTTTT
>TRBV20-1|TRBJ2-7|few|NA
CSARAGGTPYEQYF
TGCAGTGCTAGAGCCGGGGGTACCCCTTACGAGCAGTACTTC
>TRBV7-8|TRBJ1-4|NA|NA
CASSQGNTLWGEKLFF
TGTGCCAGCAGCCAAGGAAATACTTTATGGGGGGAAAAACTGTTTTTT
>TRBV6-6|TRBJ1-3|NA|NA
CASSYQALSGNTIYF
TGTGCCAGCAGTTATCAGGCCCTCTCTGGAAACACCATATATTTT
>TRBV29-1|TRBJ2-5|NA|NA
CSVEGQETQYF
TGCAGCGTTGAAGGGCAAGAGACCCAGTACTTC
>TRBV11-2|TRBJ2-3|few|NA
CASSFGRDLKDTQYF
TGTGCCAGCAGCTTTGGCCGGGACTTGAAAGATACGCAGTATTTT
>TRBV28|TRBJ2-3|few|NA
CASSSTPTAPDTQYF
TGTGCCAGCAGTTCGACACCCACGGCCCCAGATACGCAGTATTTT
>TRBV19|TRBJ1-3|few|NA
CASTPGSWPGNTIYF
TGTGCCAGTACACCCGGGTCCTGGCCTGGAAACACCATATATTTT
>TRBV28|TRBJ1-2|few|NA
CASSAQGEGRHYGYTF
TGTGCCAGCAGTGCCCAAGGGGAGGGGAGGCACTATGGCTACACCTTC
>TRBV5-1|TRBJ2-2|NA|NA
CASSWEPVSGELFF
TGCGCCAGCAGCTGGGAACCGGTATCCGGGGAGCTGTTTTTT
>TRBV11-3|TRBJ2-3|few|TRBD1
CASSWTGAQGDTQYF
TGTGCCAGCAGCTGGACAGGGGCCCAAGGAGATACGCAGTATTTT
>TRBV30|TRBJ1-1|few|NA
CAWSNLGTEAFF
TGTGCCTGGAGTAACTTAGGAACTGAAGCTTTCTTT
>TRBV24-1|TRBJ1-1|many|NA
CATSDLGGTEAFF
TGTGCCACCAGTGATTTAGGGGGCACTGAAGCTTTCTTT
>TRBV6-1|TRBJ2-2|few|NA
CASCQTGATTGELFF
TGTGCCAGCTGTCAGACAGGAGCCACCACCGGGGAGCTGTTTTTT
>TRBV20-1|TRBJ2-6|NA|NA
CSANTGPYSGANVLTF
TGCAGTGCTAACACCGGGCCCTACTCTGGGGCCAACGTCCTGACTTTC
>TRBV12-3/TRBV12-4|TRBJ2-7|few|NA
CASSLRDNEGFGQYF
TGTGCCAGCAGTTTACGGGACAACGAGGGTTTCGGGCAGTACTTC
>TRBV20-1|TRBJ1-2|many|NA
CSASPASANYGYTF
TGCAGTGCTAGCCCTGCCTCGGCTAACTATGGCTACACCTTC
>TRBV10-3|TRBJ1-5|few|NA
CAIATGNQPQHF
TGTGCCATCGCCACAGGGAATCAGCCCCAGCATTTT
>TRBV12-3/TRBV12-4|TRBJ1-5|NA|NA
CASSPPGQISNQPQHF
TGTGCCAGCAGCCCCCCGGGACAAATTAGCAATCAGCCCCAGCATTTT
>TRBV6-1|TRBJ2-3|few|TRBD1
CASSGDSPPTRNTQYF
TGTGCCAGCAGTGGGGACAGTCCACCTACGCGGAATACGCAGTATTTT
>TRBV7-2|TRBJ2-3|NA|NA
CASSFPDTDTQYF
TGTGCCAGCAGCTTCCCGGACACAGATACGCAGTATTTT
>TRBV10-3|TRBJ2-1|few|NA
CAISEGYNEQFF
TGTGCCATCAGTGAAGGGTACAATGAGCAGTTCTTC